The rows below give T cell receptor beta chains drawn from one sample of a study of cytomegalovirus exposure and HLA in healthy donors. Repertoires were generated with immunoSEQ multiplex PCR, while TCRdb's copy carries only in-frame clones and drops some. There are roughly 47,000 clones in the sample; 90% to 95% occur only once, and approximately 2% lies in the top ten. The sequenced sample was PBMCs. These receptors came from a woman between 18 and 29 years old in good health and CMV-seronegative. Each CDR3 is given with its conserved first and last residue. A D gene is named only where the DNA matches it firmly. Size values are once, few and many counts, or a class for expanded clones, and some rows have none.

J gene	V gene	clone size	D gene	CDR3 DNA	CDR3 protein
TRBJ2-3	TRBV9	-	-	TGTGCCAGCTCAAACAGGGACTACACAGATACGCAGTATTTT	CASSNRDYTDTQYF
TRBJ1-1	TRBV29-1	-	-	TGCAGCGCCAATGCGGGGGCAGGGTATTTGACGGGTGAAGCTTTCTTT	CSANAGAGYLTGEAFF
TRBJ2-1	TRBV29-1	-	TRBD2	TGCAGCGTGGTTAAGGGGCGGGGGAATGAGCAGTTCTTC	CSVVKGRGNEQFF
TRBJ2-7	TRBV5-8	-	-	TGTGCCAGCAGCTCCTTTTCGGGTAAGGAGATGGGCGAGCAGTACTTC	CASSSFSGKEMGEQYF
TRBJ1-4	TRBV5-5	-	-	TGTGCCAGCAGCTCCGGGACAAGAGATGAAAAACTGTTTTTT	CASSSGTRDEKLFF
TRBJ2-1	TRBV6-1	-	TRBD2	TGTGCCAGCAGTGAAGTTGCGGGGGGGGCCTTCAATGAGCAGTTCTTC	CASSEVAGGAFNEQFF
TRBJ2-1	TRBV5-4	-	TRBD2	TGTGCCAGCAGCGGGCTAGCGGGAGGCTCCTACAATGAGCAGTTCTTC	CASSGLAGGSYNEQFF
TRBJ2-3	TRBV9	once	TRBD2	TGTGCCAGCAGTAAGTATAGCGGGACCACAGATACGCAGTATTTT	CASSKYSGTTDTQYF
TRBJ1-1	TRBV10-3	-	TRBD1	TGTGCCATCAGTGACCCAGGGGGCCCTGAAGCTTTCTTT	CAISDPGGPEAFF
TRBJ1-2	TRBV28	-	-	TGTGCCAGCAGTTCCCCTGGGGGGGGCTACACCTTC	CASSSPGGGYTF
TRBJ1-2	TRBV14	few	-	TGTGCCAGCAGCCAAGATTTATTTGGCTACACCTTC	CASSQDLFGYTF
TRBJ2-3	TRBV18	once	TRBD2	TGTGCCAGCTCACGGCGGCTCGGGGGGACCACAGATACGCAGTATTTT	CASSRRLGGTTDTQYF
TRBJ1-2	TRBV28	-	-	TGTGCCAGCAGTCGGGGGGGTTATGGCTACACCTTC	CASSRGGYGYTF
TRBJ2-3	TRBV7-6	-	TRBD1	TGTGCCAGCAGCCCACAGGGGGTTATGCATACGCAGTATTTT	CASSPQGVMHTQYF
TRBJ2-5	TRBV20-1	-	-	TGCAGTGCAAAGGAGGAGACCCAGTACTTC	CSAKEETQYF
TRBJ2-7	TRBV5-6	-	-	TGTGCCAGCATGGAGGGCGCTAACTCCTACGAGCAGTACTTC	CASMEGANSYEQYF
TRBJ2-1	TRBV27	-	TRBD2	TGTGCCAGCAGTTTATTTAGTGGCGGGGAGGGCTCTAGCTCCTACAATGAGCAGTTCTTC	CASSLFSGGEGSSSYNEQFF
TRBJ2-1	TRBV9	-	TRBD2	TGTGCCAGCAGCGTAGCGGCTAGCGGGAGTAATGAGCAGTTCTTC	CASSVAASGSNEQFF
TRBJ2-1	TRBV10-3	-	-	TGTGCCATCAGTGGCCTGCAGTTTGATGAGCAGTTCTTC	CAISGLQFDEQFF
TRBJ2-7	TRBV28	-	TRBD2	TGTGCCAGCATGGGAGCGGGGGGGAACTACGAGCAGTACTTC	CASMGAGGNYEQYF
TRBJ1-4	TRBV29-1	-	-	TGCAGCGTCATCCAGGGAGGTGGAAACGAAAAACTGTTTTTT	CSVIQGGGNEKLFF
TRBJ2-7	TRBV6-5	-	-	TGTGCCAGCAGTTACTCTTTGGCGGGATTCACCTACGAGCAGTACTTC	CASSYSLAGFTYEQYF
TRBJ2-1	TRBV6-1	-	TRBD2	TGTGCCAGCTACCGGGGGGTTTCCTACAATGAGCAGTTCTTC	CASYRGVSYNEQFF
TRBJ2-7	TRBV4-1	-	-	TGCGCCAGCAGCCAAGGCGGCTGGCAGGGTGGCTACGAGCAGTACTTC	CASSQGGWQGGYEQYF
TRBJ1-5	TRBV5-8	-	-	TGTGCCAGCAGTCGAAACAGGGAGAGGAGCAATCAGCCCCAGCATTTT	CASSRNRERSNQPQHF
TRBJ1-6	TRBV5-1	-	TRBD1	TGCGCCAGCAAAGGGACAGGGGCCTATAATTCACCCCTCCACTTT	CASKGTGAYNSPLHF
TRBJ2-5	TRBV10-1	-	TRBD2	TGCGCCAGCAGTGAGTCGGCTAGCGGGGATCCGGGAGAGACCCAGTACTTC	CASSESASGDPGETQYF
TRBJ1-3	TRBV6-1	-	TRBD1	TGTGCCAGCAGTGAAGGATGGGCAGGGGGAACTGGAAACACCATATATTTT	CASSEGWAGGTGNTIYF
TRBJ2-1	TRBV30	once	-	TGTGCCTGGAGTGAAACAACAGGGTGGGTAGGCAATGAGCAGTTCTTC	CAWSETTGWVGNEQFF
TRBJ2-3	TRBV30	-	TRBD1	TGTGCCTGGAGGGCCGGGACAGCCAAGACAGATACGCAGTATTTT	CAWRAGTAKTDTQYF
TRBJ2-1	TRBV4-1	-	TRBD2	TGCGCCAGCAGCCAAGGGCTCCGCGGGAGGGCCACGGGGAATGAGCAGTTCTTC	CASSQGLRGRATGNEQFF
TRBJ2-7	TRBV6-5	-	-	TGTGCCAGCAGTGACACTTCTGGCGAGCAGTACTTC	CASSDTSGEQYF
TRBJ1-5	TRBV7-6	-	-	TGTGCCAGCAGCCGGGGGTCCGCACCTCTTAGCAATCAGCCCCAGCATTTT	CASSRGSAPLSNQPQHF
TRBJ2-7	TRBV14	-	-	TGTGCCAGCAGCCAAGTAGACTACGAGCAGTACTTC	CASSQVDYEQYF
TRBJ1-5	TRBV28	-	TRBD1	TGTGCCAGCAGTGGGACCGACGACAGGGTGAGGAGCAATCAGCCCCAGCATTTT	CASSGTDDRVRSNQPQHF
TRBJ1-1	TRBV2	-	-	TGTGCCAGCAGTGAAGTAGGGGACACTGAAGCTTTCTTT	CASSEVGDTEAFF
TRBJ2-5	TRBV7-6	-	TRBD2	TGTGCCAGCAGCCCAAAGCTAGCGGGGGGGATGGTGGGAGAGACCCAGTACTTC	CASSPKLAGGMVGETQYF
TRBJ1-2	TRBV29-1	-	TRBD1	TGCAGCGCCAATCCGGACAGGGGAGGGAGCGGCTACACCTTC	CSANPDRGGSGYTF
TRBJ1-2	TRBV7-9	-	TRBD1	TGTGCCAGCAGCTCCACCCGGGACAGGGTAGTCTATGGCTACACCTTC	CASSSTRDRVVYGYTF
TRBJ2-7	TRBV27	-	TRBD2	TGTGCCAGCAGTTCCGGCAGCGGGAGTGCCTACGAGCAGTACTTC	CASSSGSGSAYEQYF
TRBJ2-7	TRBV6-1	-	-	TGTGCCAGCAGGGAGACAGGACGTGGGGACGAGCAGTACTTC	CASRETGRGDEQYF
TRBJ2-5	TRBV27	-	TRBD1	TGTGCCAGCAGCGGGACAGTCGGGCTGTACCAAGAGACCCAGTACTTC	CASSGTVGLYQETQYF
TRBJ2-1	TRBV6-1	-	TRBD2	TGTGCCAGCAGTGAACATATAGCGGGAGAGTCCTACAATGAGCAGTTCTTC	CASSEHIAGESYNEQFF
TRBJ2-7	TRBV1	-	-	TGCACCAGCAGCCAAGGAGAAGGTGAGGACTGTTCCTACGAGCAGTACTTC	CTSSQGEGEDCSYEQYF
TRBJ1-5	TRBV19	-	TRBD1	TGTGCCAGTAGTATACCCCTCTGGACAGGGGGAAACAATCAGCCCCAGCATTTT	CASSIPLWTGGNNQPQHF
TRBJ1-4	TRBV30	-	-	TGTGCCTGGAGTGGGACAGATGAAAAACTGTTTTTT	CAWSGTDEKLFF
TRBJ1-2	TRBV5-5	-	-	TGTGCCAGCAGCTTGGGACAGAACAAAAACTATGGCTACACCTTC	CASSLGQNKNYGYTF
TRBJ1-1	TRBV5-4	-	-	TGTGCCAGCAGCGCGACAGGAAGAGAAGCTTTCTTT	CASSATGREAFF
TRBJ2-3	TRBV5-1	-	TRBD2	TGCGCCAGCAGGGTCATAGCGGGAGGGCCTACAGATACGCAGTATTTT	CASRVIAGGPTDTQYF
TRBJ1-3	TRBV6-4	-	TRBD1	TGTGCCAGCAGCCCTAGACAGGGAAGGCAAAACACCATATATTTT	CASSPRQGRQNTIYF
TRBJ2-7	TRBV6-6	-	TRBD1	TGTGCCAGCAGTTCTACACAGGGGTATTACGAGCAGTACTTC	CASSSTQGYYEQYF
TRBJ2-5	TRBV5-1	-	TRBD2	TGCGCCAGCAGCTCCTGGACTAGCGGGGGGGCCCAAGAGACCCAGTACTTC	CASSSWTSGGAQETQYF
TRBJ1-3	TRBV10-3	-	TRBD1	TGTGCCATCAGTGAACCGGGACAGCAGTCTGGAAACACCATATATTTT	CAISEPGQQSGNTIYF
TRBJ1-3	TRBV11-2	-	TRBD1	TGTGCCAGCAGTCCGACAGGGACTGGAAACACCATATATTTT	CASSPTGTGNTIYF
TRBJ1-1	TRBV5-1	once	-	TGCGCCAGCAGCTTACAGCTACAGGACACTGAAGCTTTCTTT	CASSLQLQDTEAFF
TRBJ2-1	TRBV6-5	-	-	TGTGCCAGCAGTTACCGCGGACAGAGCTCCTACAATGAGCAGTTCTTC	CASSYRGQSSYNEQFF
TRBJ2-2	TRBV19	-	TRBD2	TGTGCCACCGTGAGGACGGAGGGACTAGGTCGGACCGGGGAGCTGTTTTTT	CATVRTEGLGRTGELFF
TRBJ2-2	TRBV19	-	-	TGTGCCAGTAGTAGGCAGGCTTCGAACACCGGGGAGCTGTTTTTT	CASSRQASNTGELFF